A selection of T cell receptor beta chains follows, all from one sample in a study of OX40 agonist ivuxolimab in advanced cancers. Method: immunoSEQ multiplex PCR; TCRdb's copy keeps in-frame clones and lacks some. This table holds 70,000 to 90,000 clones, around four fifths found once. Sequencing was performed on CD4+ or CD8+ T cells sorted from blood, taken in a trial of the OX40 agonist ivuxolimab. These receptors were collected from an adult with an advanced solid tumor such as melanoma, head and neck, liver or kidney cancer. CDR3s leave out the opening cysteine and the closing phenylalanine or tryptophan. Each record gives: V gene, J gene, CDR3 length, CDR3 protein.

TRBV5-5	TRBJ1-2	15	ASSLGMGTGVNYGYT
TRBV19	TRBJ1-2	12	ASSPRPGAVFRT
TRBV27	TRBJ1-2	11	ASSLSTGRGYT
TRBV5-1	TRBJ2-3	10	ASSLLTDTQY
TRBV30	TRBJ2-3	12	AWSGLAATDTQY
TRBV7-8	TRBJ1-1	11	ASSLTGGTEAF
TRBV6-1	TRBJ2-2	13	ASSPGGGVPGELF
TRBV5-4	TRBJ1-4	13	ASSTPGGVNEKLF
TRBV10-1	TRBJ2-2	16	ASTGTSGRKNHTGELF
TRBV2	TRBJ2-2	11	ASSVEGNGELF
TRBV6-1	TRBJ1-1	14	ASSGIPGQRNTEAF
TRBV5-1	TRBJ1-1	14	ASSPGQVTPNTEAF
TRBV6-1	TRBJ2-7	12	ASSSQGAHGEQY
TRBV20-1	TRBJ2-1	8	STPQKGQF
TRBV15	TRBJ2-1	14	ATSSQGGLWRGEQF
TRBV7-3	TRBJ1-4	12	ASSPRGTNEKLF